These 16 T cell receptor beta chains came from one sample sequenced in a study of blood T cells in healthy people across ages. A second PCR of 7 to 11 cycles used a sample-barcoded 5' primer and a J-beta primer mix. TCRdb independently ran MiXCR on the 5' RACE reads; one entry per CDR3 protein. Here the sample spans 600,000 to 1,000,000 distinct CDR3 sequences, 58% being singletons. Source material: blood. The receptors stem from a man in his thirties or forties in good health.

This chain joins TRBV6-6 and TRBJ1-4; D gene uncertain. From germline, CDR1 is MNHNY and CDR2 SVGAGI (reference sequence). The CDR3 length is 17 residues. Deletions cut 3 bases from V and 4 bases from J, with 18 bases between. This CDR3 reads CASSYRRQRAINEKLFF. CDR3 sequence (DNA): TGTGCCAGCAGTTATCGTCGGCAGAGAGCTATTAATGAAAAACTGTTTTTT.

The chain recombines TRBV6-5 with TRBJ1-4; possibly TRBD1 for D (5 bases). This CDR3 contains 15 residues. Germline V lookup: CDR1 MNHEY, CDR2 SVGAGI. The V and J ends lost 0 bases and 0 bases respectively, with 5 bases between them. In nucleotides, the CDR3 is TGTGCCAGCAGTTACTCGACAGCAACTAATGAAAAACTGTTTTTT. This gives the protein CASSYSTATNEKLFF.

The rearrangement links TRBV20-1 to TRBJ1-2; 8 bases agree with TRBD1. CDR3 length: 13 residues. With V trimmed by 1 base and J by 7 bases, 5 bases remained unmatched. The germline V gene encodes CDR1 DFQATT and CDR2 SNEGSKA (reference sequence). The CDR3 coding sequence is TGCAGTGCTAGAGCGGACAGGGAGGCTGGCTACACCTTC. It translates to CSARADREAGYTF.

In this sample, this clonotype turned up a few times. The chain has TRBV6-5 and TRBJ2-1; 7 bases are a match to TRBD1. Germline-derived CDR1 and CDR2 are MNHEY and SVGAGI. The CDR3 loop spans 15 amino acids. The trim removed 0 bases at V and 4 bases at J, leaving 3 bases unmatched. Here the CDR3 DNA reads TGTGCCAGCAGTTACTCGGGGGACAGTTACAATGAGCAGTTCTTC. Protein product: CASSYSGDSYNEQFF.

This clonotype was picked up one time. J is TRBJ2-5 and V is TRBV27; TRBD1 might be the D (5 bases). The J call may be incorrect, as the DNA end agrees better with TRBJ2-7. The germline CDR1 and CDR2 sequences are MNHEY and SMNVEV (reference sequence). CDR3 size: 13 residues. This CDR3 is CASSRRQFYEQYF. Written as DNA, the CDR3 is TGTGCCAGCAGCCGACGACAGTTTTACGAGCAGTACTTC.

This clonotype has a handful of counts. V usage is TRBV3-1 and J usage is TRBJ2-5, with TRBD2 matching 8 bases. This CDR3 is built from 18 residues. The V and J ends lost 4 bases and 5 bases, in that order; junction bases with no gene match: 18. Germline V gene sequence: CDR1 LGHDT, CDR2 YNNKEL (reference sequence). The CDR3: CASSPVKTSDSRRETQYF. The CDR3 DNA sequence: TGTGCCAGCAGCCCAGTTAAGACTAGCGATTCACGGAGGGAGACCCAGTACTTC.

This chain joins TRBV4-3 and TRBJ1-2; TRBD1 matches 8 bases. The V and J ends lost 4 bases and 10 bases, in that order; junction bases with no gene match: 14. The CDR3 has 15 residues. CDR1 is LGHNA and CDR2 is YSLEER in the germline V gene. The CDR3 DNA reads as TGCGCCAGCAGCCCGACAGGGGTTGGACCTCATGTCTACACCTTC. Amino acids: CASSPTGVGPHVYTF.

The genes are TRBV4-1 and TRBJ2-3; no firm D call. CDR1 is MGHRA, CDR2 YSYEKL, per germline. Trimming left V 1 base short and J 4 bases short, with 6 bases between. The CDR3 runs to 13 residues. The CDR3 loop is CASSQGGPDTQYF. CDR3 in DNA: TGCGCCAGCAGCCAAGGGGGTCCAGATACGCAGTATTTT.

This clonotype turned up a few times. The rearrangement uses TRBV29-1 and TRBJ2-1; 7 bases align to TRBD1. There are 17 residues in the CDR3. Germline V gives CDR1 SQVTM, CDR2 ANQGSEA. V dropped 1 base and J dropped 4; count of bases not matched to a gene: 13. CDR3 region: CSVEGYIRDSLYNEQFF. In DNA form, the CDR3 reads TGCAGCGTTGAAGGGTATATCCGGGACAGCCTTTACAATGAGCAGTTCTTC.

V and J are TRBV11-2 and TRBJ2-5; 7 positions agree with TRBD1. The length of the CDR3 is 13 residues. V gave up 3 bases and J gave up 5 bases; unmatched junction bases: 3. Germline CDR1 is SGHAT and CDR2 is FQNNGV. The CDR3 sequence is CASSFRGMETQYF. CDR3 DNA sequence: TGTGCCAGCAGCTTCAGGGGGATGGAGACCCAGTACTTC.

J is TRBJ2-7 and V is TRBV20-1; a possible D gene is TRBD2 (6 bases). The germline gives CDR1 DFQATT, CDR2 SNEGSKA (reference sequence). CDR3 length: 14 residues. V lost 5 bases and J 0 bases, leaving 14 bases between the germline ends. CDR3 sequence reads: CSAHSGRASYEQYF. CDR3 in DNA: TGCAGTGCTCACTCCGGGAGAGCCTCCTACGAGCAGTACTTC.

V gene TRBV25-1 combines with J gene TRBJ2-7, with D possibly being TRBD1 or TRBD2 (5 bases each). CDR1 is MGHDK and CDR2 is SYGVNS in the germline V gene. This CDR3 comprises 15 residues. V lost 6 bases and J 3 bases, leaving 18 bases between the germline ends. CDR3 amino acids: CASRGNWDGYYEQYF. CDR3 DNA: TGTGCCAGCAGGGGAAACTGGGACGGATACTACGAGCAGTACTTC.

The chain has TRBV13 and TRBJ2-5, with 8 bases lining up with TRBD2. CDR3 length equals 16 residues. CDR1 is PRHDT and CDR2 is FYEKMQ in the germline V gene (reference sequence). Trimming cost V 2 bases and J 0 bases; bases outside gene matches: 5. The CDR3 DNA reads as TGTGCCAGCAGCTTATCTGGCGGGAGGTACCAAGAGACCCAGTACTTC. Its protein is CASSLSGGRYQETQYF.

The rearrangement uses TRBV7-2 and TRBJ2-3; D is uncertain. The V and J ends lost 1 base and 4 bases respectively, with 6 bases between them. The CDR3 totals 13 residues. Germline V gene sequence: CDR1 SGHTA, CDR2 FQGNSA. DNA for the CDR3: TGTGCCAGCAGCTTAGTTATGTCAGATACGCAGTATTTT. Amino acids: CASSLVMSDTQYF.

Turning to this clonotype: One end of the junction does not line up with germline, which may come from a read error. V is TRBV7-2 and J is TRBJ2-7; D is ambiguous. The CDR3 has 15 residues. CDR1 is SGHTA, CDR2 FQGNSA, per germline. The CDR3 coding sequence is TGTGCCTGCAGCTTTTCGGGTGAGCTATCCTACGAGCAGTACTTC. Amino acids: CACSFSGELSYEQYF.

The chain employs TRBV18 and TRBJ2-7, with no clear D. The CDR3 has 13 amino acids. V was shortened by 1 base and J by 6 bases, with 10 bases between the two germline ends. In germline, CDR1 is KGHSH, CDR2 LQKENI. The CDR3 reads CASSPQGPSEQYF. In nucleotides, the CDR3 is TGTGCCAGCTCACCACAGGGTCCCTCCGAGCAGTACTTC.